Listed below are T cell receptor beta chains from one sample, sequenced in a study of CD8+CD57+ T cells in acquired aplastic anemia. TCRdb processed the reads anew with MiXCR; each CDR3 protein has one entry. The table records under 200,000 distinct CDR3 sequences, about 45% of them present only once. Sample: sorted CD4+, CD8+, or CD8+CD57+ T cells (not recorded which) from PBMCs. These receptors originate from a human donor with aplastic anemia. Each CDR3 is given with its conserved first and last residue. D genes are given only for firm matches. Rows give clone size only sometimes, using once, few, many, or a class for an expanded clone.

clone size: many
J gene: TRBJ2-1
D gene: .
V gene: TRBV4-1
CDR3 protein: CASSQFGGAYNEQFF
CDR3 DNA: TGCGCCAGCAGCCAATTCGGGGGAGCCTACAATGAGCAGTTCTTC

clone size: .
J gene: TRBJ1-2
D gene: .
V gene: TRBV7-9
CDR3 protein: CASSFVNYGYTF
CDR3 DNA: TGTGCCAGCAGCTTCGTTAACTATGGCTACACCTTC

clone size: many
J gene: TRBJ1-5
D gene: .
V gene: TRBV6-1
CDR3 protein: CASSGLQPNQPQHF
CDR3 DNA: TGTGCCAGCAGTGGGTTACAACCCAATCAGCCCCAGCATTTT

clone size: .
J gene: TRBJ2-1
D gene: TRBD2
V gene: TRBV15
CDR3 protein: CATSRGTSGNNEQFF
CDR3 DNA: TGTGCCACCAGCAGAGGGACTAGCGGGAACAATGAGCAGTTCTTC

clone size: .
J gene: TRBJ1-1
D gene: .
V gene: TRBV30
CDR3 protein: CAYQLRNTEAFF
CDR3 DNA: TGTGCCTACCAGTTAAGGAACACTGAAGCTTTCTTT

clone size: medium-sized
J gene: TRBJ2-5
D gene: .
V gene: TRBV24-1
CDR3 protein: CATSRGPWETQYF
CDR3 DNA: TGTGCCACCAGCAGGGGCCCATGGGAGACCCAGTACTTC

clone size: .
J gene: TRBJ2-5
D gene: TRBD1
V gene: TRBV25-1
CDR3 protein: CASSELGQVGTQYF
CDR3 DNA: TGTGCCAGCAGTGAGCTAGGACAGGTGGGGACCCAGTACTTC

clone size: .
J gene: TRBJ1-2
D gene: .
V gene: TRBV19
CDR3 protein: CASSTYLAGSYGYTF
CDR3 DNA: TGTGCCAGTAGTACTTACCTAGCGGGAAGCTATGGCTACACCTTC

clone size: many
J gene: TRBJ2-7
D gene: .
V gene: TRBV12-3/TRBV12-4
CDR3 protein: CASRGPAGQYF
CDR3 DNA: TGTGCCAGCAGGGGCCCGGCAGGGCAGTACTTC

clone size: many
J gene: TRBJ2-2
D gene: .
V gene: TRBV7-3
CDR3 protein: CASSLGQQTGELFF
CDR3 DNA: TGTGCCAGCAGCCTCGGTCAGCAGACCGGGGAGCTGTTTTTT

clone size: .
J gene: TRBJ2-1
D gene: .
V gene: TRBV10-2
CDR3 protein: CASSDSGPYNEQFF
CDR3 DNA: TGCGCCAGCAGTGATAGCGGACCCTACAATGAGCAGTTCTTC

clone size: .
J gene: TRBJ1-5
D gene: TRBD1
V gene: TRBV25-1
CDR3 protein: CASNEGTGVGPQHF
CDR3 DNA: TGTGCCAGCAACGAGGGGACAGGGGTCGGCCCCCAGCATTTT

clone size: few
J gene: TRBJ1-2
D gene: TRBD1
V gene: TRBV18
CDR3 protein: CASSPTGQANYGYTF
CDR3 DNA: TGTGCCAGCTCACCAACCGGACAGGCCAACTATGGCTACACCTTC

clone size: many
J gene: TRBJ1-1
D gene: .
V gene: TRBV3-1
CDR3 protein: CASSQGTNTEAFF
CDR3 DNA: TGTGCCAGCAGCCAGGGTACGAACACTGAAGCTTTCTTT

clone size: many
J gene: TRBJ1-1
D gene: .
V gene: TRBV5-4
CDR3 protein: CASSPETALGAFF
CDR3 DNA: TGTGCCAGCAGCCCGGAGACAGCCTTGGGGGCTTTCTTT

clone size: .
J gene: TRBJ1-3
D gene: TRBD1
V gene: TRBV10-1
CDR3 protein: CATGTGGPSSGNTIYF
CDR3 DNA: TGCGCCACCGGGACAGGGGGCCCGAGCTCTGGAAACACCATATATTTT

clone size: .
J gene: TRBJ1-2
D gene: .
V gene: TRBV10-2
CDR3 protein: CASSEDTAGYTF
CDR3 DNA: TGCGCCAGCAGTGAGGATACCGCAGGCTACACCTTC

clone size: .
J gene: TRBJ1-1
D gene: .
V gene: TRBV29-1
CDR3 protein: CSVGREGGVNIEAFF
CDR3 DNA: TGCAGCGTTGGCAGGGAGGGGGGGGTTAACATTGAAGCTTTCTTT

clone size: many
J gene: TRBJ1-1
D gene: .
V gene: TRBV3-1
CDR3 protein: CASSQKSDVPEAFF
CDR3 DNA: TGTGCCAGCAGCCAGAAGTCGGACGTCCCTGAAGCTTTCTTT

clone size: .
J gene: TRBJ2-2
D gene: .
V gene: TRBV7-2
CDR3 protein: CASSLSGEVFF
CDR3 DNA: TGTGCCAGCAGCTTATCCGGGGAGGTGTTTTTT

clone size: .
J gene: TRBJ1-1
D gene: .
V gene: TRBV5-1
CDR3 protein: CASSSPDTEAFF
CDR3 DNA: TGTGCCAGCAGCAGCCCGGACACTGAAGCTTTCTTT

clone size: .
J gene: TRBJ1-5
D gene: TRBD1
V gene: TRBV19
CDR3 protein: CASRPPKTGQHQPQHF
CDR3 DNA: TGTGCCAGTAGACCACCTAAGACGGGACAGCATCAGCCCCAGCATTTT

clone size: .
J gene: TRBJ2-6
D gene: .
V gene: TRBV20-1
CDR3 protein: CSASAGAGANVLTF
CDR3 DNA: TGCAGTGCCAGCGCAGGGGCTGGGGCCAACGTCCTGACTTTC

clone size: many
J gene: TRBJ1-2
D gene: .
V gene: TRBV12-3/TRBV12-4
CDR3 protein: CASSPDTYYGYTF
CDR3 DNA: TGTGCCAGCAGTCCCGACACCTACTATGGCTACACCTTC

clone size: .
J gene: TRBJ2-3
D gene: TRBD2
V gene: TRBV2
CDR3 protein: CASSESGKEQYF
CDR3 DNA: TGTGCCAGCAGTGAAAGCGGGAAGGAGCAGTATTTT

clone size: many
J gene: TRBJ2-2
D gene: TRBD1
V gene: TRBV27
CDR3 protein: CASNRGTGELFF
CDR3 DNA: TGTGCCAGCAACAGGGGCACCGGGGAGCTGTTTTTT

clone size: few
J gene: TRBJ1-4
D gene: .
V gene: TRBV30
CDR3 protein: CAWRLWRGDEKLFF
CDR3 DNA: TGTGCCTGGAGATTATGGAGGGGGGATGAAAAACTGTTTTTT

clone size: few
J gene: TRBJ1-6
D gene: .
V gene: TRBV20-1
CDR3 protein: CSARDPKGYPLHF
CDR3 DNA: TGCAGTGCTAGAGACCCCAAAGGGTATCCCCTCCACTTT

clone size: .
J gene: TRBJ1-1
D gene: .
V gene: TRBV19
CDR3 protein: CASTVRGGTEALF
CDR3 DNA: TGTGCCAGTACGGTGAGAGGGGGGACTGAGGCTCTCTTT

clone size: many
J gene: TRBJ2-3
D gene: TRBD1
V gene: TRBV9
CDR3 protein: CASSVGVPGQRGADTQYF
CDR3 DNA: TGTGCCAGCAGCGTAGGGGTCCCGGGACAGAGAGGGGCAGATACGCAGTATTTT

clone size: few
J gene: TRBJ1-1
D gene: .
V gene: TRBV3-1
CDR3 protein: CASGGITEAFF
CDR3 DNA: TGTGCCAGCGGCGGGATAACTGAAGCTTTCTTT

clone size: .
J gene: TRBJ2-1
D gene: TRBD2
V gene: TRBV11-3
CDR3 protein: CASSILAEANEQFF
CDR3 DNA: TGTGCCAGCAGCATTCTAGCGGAGGCCAATGAGCAGTTCTTC

clone size: .
J gene: TRBJ2-7
D gene: .
V gene: TRBV10-2
CDR3 protein: CTSSSTGYEQYF
CDR3 DNA: TGCACCAGCAGTTCGACCGGCTACGAGCAGTACTTC

clone size: .
J gene: TRBJ2-4
D gene: TRBD1
V gene: TRBV4-1
CDR3 protein: CASSAPGQGSKNIQYF
CDR3 DNA: TGCGCCAGCAGCGCGCCGGGACAGGGATCCAAAAACATTCAGTACTTC

clone size: .
J gene: TRBJ1-1
D gene: .
V gene: TRBV5-6
CDR3 protein: CASSSSPQSLNTEAFF
CDR3 DNA: TGTGCCAGCAGCTCCTCTCCACAAAGCCTGAACACTGAAGCTTTCTTT

clone size: .
J gene: TRBJ2-5
D gene: TRBD1
V gene: TRBV29-1
CDR3 protein: CSVEVQDREETQYF
CDR3 DNA: TGCAGCGTTGAGGTCCAGGACAGGGAAGAGACCCAGTACTTC

clone size: .
J gene: TRBJ2-1
D gene: TRBD2
V gene: TRBV19
CDR3 protein: CASSRTSGSGEQFF
CDR3 DNA: TGTGCCAGTAGTAGGACTAGCGGGAGCGGGGAGCAGTTCTTC

clone size: many
J gene: TRBJ2-3
D gene: TRBD2
V gene: TRBV5-1
CDR3 protein: CASSSAVMGGGDTQYF
CDR3 DNA: TGCGCCAGCAGCAGCGCTGTTATGGGGGGGGGAGATACGCAGTATTTT